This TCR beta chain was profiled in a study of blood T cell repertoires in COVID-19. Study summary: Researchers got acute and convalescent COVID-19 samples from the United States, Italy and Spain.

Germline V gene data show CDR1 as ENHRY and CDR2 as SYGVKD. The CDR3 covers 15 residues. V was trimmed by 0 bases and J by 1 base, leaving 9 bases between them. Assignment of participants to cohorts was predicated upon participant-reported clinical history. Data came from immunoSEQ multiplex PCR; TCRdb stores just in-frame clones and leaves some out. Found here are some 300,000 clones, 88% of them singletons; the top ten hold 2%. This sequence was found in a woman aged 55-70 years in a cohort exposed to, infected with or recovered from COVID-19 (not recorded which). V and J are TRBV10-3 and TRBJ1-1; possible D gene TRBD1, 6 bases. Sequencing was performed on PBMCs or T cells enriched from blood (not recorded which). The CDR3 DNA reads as TGTGCCATCAGTGAGTCGACAGGAGCGAACACTGAAGCTTTCTTT. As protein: CAISESTGANTEAFF.